One TCR beta chain is described in this entry. This clonotype has a count of ten or more. Its antigen specificity is not known. No base quality values were provided; no much bigger clone lies one nucleotide off. The data were obtained in a study of T-cell reconstitution after alpha-beta-depleted transplantation in children (dated by TCRdb to about 2016). With respect to the entire study: T-cell immune reconstitution after TCRalphabeta/CD19-depleted allogeneic hematopoietic cell transplantation in children was quantitatively tracked in the study by means of TCR repertoire profiling.

The CDR3 contains 16 residues, cysteine and phenylalanine counted. The CDR3 DNA has 48 bases and is translated from base 1. Deletion took 5 bases off V and 0 bases off J, with a span of 17 bases between the germline ends. The germline V gene yields MDHEN for CDR1 and SYDVKM for CDR2. Study-level results and caveats: Over the following months the frequencies of hyperexpanded clones went down, and after one year T-cell counts and TCRbeta diversity were mostly credited to newly produced T cells. About two months after transplant, the apparently early recovery of alphabetaT-cell counts reportedly depended on just several hundred clones that had expanded rapidly and came from non-depleted graft cells. In some patients, the high TCRbeta diversity seen at day 60 was put down to recipient T cells and intrathymic progenitors that had survived conditioning.

The sample's treatment or condition label is to be understood as: allogeneic hematopoietic cell transplantation with graft depleted of TCRalphabeta T cells and CD19 B cells. TCRalphabeta/CD19-depleted allogeneic hematopoietic cell grafts were given to the transplant recipients, all of whom were children. Libraries were constructed by PCR. The sample was run on an Illumina HiSeq 2500. Molecular barcoding was employed in the preparation of TCR libraries, with unique molecular identifiers being used to normalize TCRbeta repertoire quantification. Using fastp at Q25 and MiXCR, TCRdb reprocessed the public reads and kept productive beta chains. Each entry is one CDR3 protein sequence, shown with its most common DNA and genes. Present in this sample are fewer than 700,000 distinct CDR3 sequences, about an eighth of which were seen just once. Approximately 2% of the sample is held by the ten biggest clonotypes.

The sequencing here drew on PBMCs, mostly from graft donor cells, taken 360 days after TCRalphabeta/CD19-depleted stem cell transplant. This receptor was obtained from a male patient between 5 and 17 years old who had a stem cell transplant for acute myeloid leukemia, so the T cells may come from the graft donor. The rearranged segments are TRBV28 and TRBJ2-7, with TRBD2 as a weak D call on 5 bases. The nucleotides are TGTGCCAGCAGTCTCCTCACGGGGTTCAGCTCCTACGAGCAGTACTTC. This translates into CASSLLTGFSSYEQYF.